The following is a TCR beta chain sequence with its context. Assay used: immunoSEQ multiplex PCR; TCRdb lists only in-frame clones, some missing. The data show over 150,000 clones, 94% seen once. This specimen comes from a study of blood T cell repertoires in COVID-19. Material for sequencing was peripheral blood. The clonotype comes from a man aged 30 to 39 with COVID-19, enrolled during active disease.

This CDR3 reads CASSSTRSTNEKLFF. The CDR3 bases are TGTGCCAGCAGCTCGACACGATCAACTAATGAAAAACTGTTTTTT. The J gene is TRBJ1-4, the V gene TRBV7-6, with D unclear. Germline V lookup: CDR1 SGHVS, CDR2 FNYEAQ. Trimming removed 4 bases at V and 0 bases at J, with 9 bases between. The CDR3 is 15 residues long.